This TCR beta chain was obtained from a study of blood T cell repertoires in COVID-19. About the study: Nucleic acid was either cDNA or gDNA, and it came from T cells, B-cell-depleted T cells, or PBMCs.

CDR1 is KGHDR, CDR2 SFDVKD, per germline. Deletions cut 2 bases from V and 3 bases from J, with 7 bases between. This CDR3 contains 13 residues. Methods used by the authors: Amplification of reference gene primers provided the estimated nucleated cell counts. Generated by immunoSEQ multiplex PCR, the TCRdb table keeps only in-frame clones and is missing some. V, J and clone size were drawn from that table, and D and trimming were deduced from the DNA. This table has more than 100,000 clones, around 88% appearing once. The specimen sequenced was peripheral blood. The sequence derives from a man in his fifties or sixties with active or convalescent COVID-19. This chain links TRBV24-1 with TRBJ2-7, with D unclear. The DNA for the CDR3 is TGTGCCACCAGTGATTCGGTGGTCTACGAGCAGTACTTC. Protein sequence: CATSDSVVYEQYF.